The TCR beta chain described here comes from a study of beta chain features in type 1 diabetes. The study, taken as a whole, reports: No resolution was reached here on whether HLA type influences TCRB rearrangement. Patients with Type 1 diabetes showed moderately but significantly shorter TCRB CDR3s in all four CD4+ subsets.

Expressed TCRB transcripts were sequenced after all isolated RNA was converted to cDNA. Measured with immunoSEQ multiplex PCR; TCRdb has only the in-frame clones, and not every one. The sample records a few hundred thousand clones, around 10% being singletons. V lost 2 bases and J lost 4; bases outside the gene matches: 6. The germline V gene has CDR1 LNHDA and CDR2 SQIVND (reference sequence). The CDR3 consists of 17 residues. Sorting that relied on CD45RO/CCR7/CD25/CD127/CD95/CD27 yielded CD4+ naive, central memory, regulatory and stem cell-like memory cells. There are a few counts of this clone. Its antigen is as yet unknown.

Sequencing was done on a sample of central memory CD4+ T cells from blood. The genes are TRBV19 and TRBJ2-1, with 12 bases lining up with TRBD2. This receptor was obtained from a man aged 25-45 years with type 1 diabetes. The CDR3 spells CASSITLAGGPYNEQFF. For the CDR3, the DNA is TGTGCCAGTAGTATAACCCTAGCGGGAGGGCCTTACAATGAGCAGTTCTTC.